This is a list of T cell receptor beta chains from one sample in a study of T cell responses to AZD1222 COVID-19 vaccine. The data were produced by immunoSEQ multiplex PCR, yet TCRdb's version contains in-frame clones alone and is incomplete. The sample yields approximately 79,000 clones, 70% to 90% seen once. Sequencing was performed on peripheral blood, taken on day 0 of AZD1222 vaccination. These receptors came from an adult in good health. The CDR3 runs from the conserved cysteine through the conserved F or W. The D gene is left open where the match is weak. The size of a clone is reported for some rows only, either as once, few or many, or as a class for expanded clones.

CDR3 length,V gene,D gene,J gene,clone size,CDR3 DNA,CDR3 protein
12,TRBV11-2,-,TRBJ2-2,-,TGTGCCAGCAGCTGGGGGCCCGGGGAGCTGTTTTTT,CASSWGPGELFF
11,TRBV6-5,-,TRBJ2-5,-,TGTGCCAGCAGACTCGGAGAGACCCAGTACTTC,CASRLGETQYF
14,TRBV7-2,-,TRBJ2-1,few,TGTGCCAGCAGCTTACTGAGGGCAGGGAATGAGCAGTTCTTC,CASSLLRAGNEQFF
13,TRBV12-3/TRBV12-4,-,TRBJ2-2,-,TGTGCCAGCAGTTTAGCACTCCTAGGGGAGCTGTTTTTT,CASSLALLGELFF
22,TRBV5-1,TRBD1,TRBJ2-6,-,TGCGCCAGCAGCACCGGACAGGGGAGTGTACTAGCGAGCTTGTGGGGGGCCAACGTCCTGACTTTC,CASSTGQGSVLASLWGANVLTF
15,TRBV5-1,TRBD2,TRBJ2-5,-,TGCGCCAGCAGCGGATTGGGACTACTCGAAGAGACCCAGTACTTC,CASSGLGLLEETQYF
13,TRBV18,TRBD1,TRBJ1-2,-,TGTGCCAGCTCACCCCAGACAGGGTATGGCTACACCTTC,CASSPQTGYGYTF
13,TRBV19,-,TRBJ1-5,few,TGTGCCAGTAGTCCGGGGCTCCGGGGACCCCAGCATTTT,CASSPGLRGPQHF
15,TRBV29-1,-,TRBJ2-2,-,TGCAGCGCCTCCAAGGTGGCCCCCAACACCGGGGAGCTGTTTTTT,CSASKVAPNTGELFF
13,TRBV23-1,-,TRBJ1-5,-,TGCGCCAGCAGTCAGTATGGGGAACAGCCCCAGCATTTT,CASSQYGEQPQHF
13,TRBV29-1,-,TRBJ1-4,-,TGCAGCGCTGACGGGGGATTTAATGAAAAACTGTTTTTT,CSADGGFNEKLFF
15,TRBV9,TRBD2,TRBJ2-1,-,TGTGCCAGCAGCGTGGGGACTAGCGGGACCAATGAGCAGTTCTTC,CASSVGTSGTNEQFF
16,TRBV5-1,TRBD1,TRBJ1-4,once,TGCGCCAGCAGCTTGTTGGGACAGGGGGCTACTGAAAAACTGTTTTTT,CASSLLGQGATEKLFF
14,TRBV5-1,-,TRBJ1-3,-,TGCGCCAGCAGCTTGACAGCTACTGGAAACACCATATATTTT,CASSLTATGNTIYF